Listed here is a single TCR beta chain. What it binds is unknown. Germline CDR1 and CDR2: MNHNS and SASEGT. Trimming removed 8 bases from V and 7 bases from J; junction bases left unmatched: 10. This CDR3 has 14 residues. RNA transcripts were the template for amplifying TCR beta CDR3 regions. First-round RT-PCR with HTBI primers amplified the TCR CDR3 region. TCRdb itself ran the multiplex PCR reads through MiXCR, one entry per CDR3 protein. The data hold 650,000 to 700,000 distinct CDR3 sequences, with 17% observed a single time. The diagnoses drew upon clinical symptoms, serum thyroxine and TRAb, thyroid ultrasound and orbital computed tomography. The source of the PBMCs was approximately 10 ml of fresh peripheral blood. This entry is derived from a study of T cells in Graves' hyperthyroidism and ophthalmopathy. Findings and limits, study-wide: Classification by a 13 V-J model distinguished ophthalmopathy from stable hyperthyroidism.

This receptor was obtained from a man aged 50-59 years with Graves' hyperthyroidism. The sequenced material came from blood. The chain employs TRBV6-1 and TRBJ2-3; 9 nucleotides agree with TRBD1. The CDR3 spells CASEWDRDGNTQYF. The CDR3 bases are TGTGCCAGCGAATGGGACAGGGACGGGAATACGCAGTATTTT.